These 25 T cell receptor beta chains came from one sample sequenced in a study of T cells after yellow fever vaccination. Each CDR3 protein is one row after TCRdb ran MiXCR on the 5' RACE reads. The sample comprises under 400,000 distinct CDR3 sequences, around 12% of which are singletons, and roughly 3% rests with the top ten. This specimen was CD4+ T cells sorted from PBMCs, taken 15 days after the yellow fever booster vaccination. The receptors derive from a man aged 18 to 35 who received the YFV17D yellow fever vaccine.

This clonotype was seen only a few times. The chain joins TRBV6-5 to TRBJ2-2; 11 bases fit TRBD1. Trimming removed 5 bases from V and 7 bases from J; junction bases left unmatched: 6. Germline CDR1 is MNHEY and CDR2 is SVGAGI. CDR3 length: 15 amino acids. The CDR3 protein is CASSPDRGLIGELFF. The CDR3 region has the DNA TGTGCCAGCAGTCCGGACAGGGGGCTTATCGGGGAGCTGTTTTTT.

Only a few counts were recorded for this clonotype. The chain is built from TRBV7-2 and TRBJ1-1, with no clear D. Germline lookup yields CDR1 SGHTA and CDR2 FQGNSA. V lost 1 base and J lost 2, with 8 bases in between. The CDR3 extends over 14 amino acids. The CDR3 DNA follows: TGTGCCAGCAGCTTAGAGCGGCGCAACACTGAAGCTTTCTTT. It yields the protein CASSLERRNTEAFF.

This clonotype showed up just a few times. This chain links TRBV11-2 with TRBJ2-5; 8 nucleotides align to TRBD1. The germline gives CDR1 SGHAT, CDR2 FQNNGV. V shed 1 base, J shed 5 bases, and the junction held 6 bases outside the gene matches. The CDR3 runs 15 residues. CDR3 DNA sequence: TGTGCCAGCAGCTTAGCCAGGGGGCGCCGTGAGACCCAGTACTTC. Translating gives CASSLARGRRETQYF. The full variable domain, with the rest looked up from reference TRBV11-2 and TRBJ2-5, is EAGVAQSPRYKIIEKRQSVAFWCNPISGHATLYWYQQILGQGPKLLIQFQNNGVVDDSQLPKDRFSAERLKGVDSTLKIQPAKLEDSAVYLCASSLARGRRETQYFGPGTRLLVL.

The chain links TRBV4-3 to TRBJ2-5; TRBD2 might be the D (5 bases). Trimming took 0 bases from V and 5 from J, leaving 19 bases between them. The germline V gene has CDR1 LGHNA and CDR2 YSLEER. The CDR3 is made up of 17 amino acids. CDR3: CASSQDRESTGWETQYF. For the CDR3, the DNA is TGCGCCAGCAGCCAAGATCGGGAATCCACGGGGTGGGAGACCCAGTACTTC.

This clonotype was recorded a few times. The rearrangement links TRBV20-1 to TRBJ2-7; D is ambiguous. The CDR3 loop spans 14 amino acids. Trimming left V 6 bases short and J 2 bases short, with 17 bases between. CDR1 is DFQATT and CDR2 is SNEGSKA in the germline V gene (reference sequence). CDR3 nucleotide sequence: TGCAGTGCCCCCCGGGCAGACCATCCCTACGAGCAGTACTTC. Its protein product is CSAPRADHPYEQYF.

This clonotype has just a few counts. J is TRBJ2-3 and V is TRBV20-1; D is unresolved. The CDR3 extends over 14 amino acids. V was trimmed by 5 bases and J by 4 bases, leaving 16 bases between them. CDR1 is DFQATT and CDR2 is SNEGSKA in the germline V gene (reference sequence). CDR3 loop: CSARRFGWPDTQYF. DNA for the CDR3: TGCAGTGCTCGACGGTTCGGGTGGCCAGATACGCAGTATTTT.

This sequence joins TRBV6-5 and TRBJ2-1; 14 bases align to TRBD2. Germline V gene data show CDR1 as MNHEY and CDR2 as SVGAGI. This CDR3 is built from 16 residues. V was clipped by 2 bases and J by 6 bases; unmatched bases: 3. The CDR3 spells CASSYRLAGGRNEQFF. The CDR3 DNA sequence: TGTGCCAGCAGTTACCGACTAGCGGGGGGGCGCAATGAGCAGTTCTTC.

A few counts support this clonotype. The chain joins TRBV7-2 to TRBJ2-1; 10 nucleotides line up with TRBD2. The trim removed 2 bases at V and 2 bases at J, leaving 3 bases unmatched. CDR1 and CDR2 (germline): SGHTA, FQGNSA. This CDR3 has 16 amino acids. The CDR3 bases are TGTGCCAGCAGCTTACAAGCGGGGGGGCCCTACAATGAGCAGTTCTTC. This encodes CASSLQAGGPYNEQFF.

This clonotype was observed at least ten times. The V gene is TRBV5-4, the J gene TRBJ2-2; 8 bases align to TRBD2. The CDR3 is 17 residues long. CDR1 SGHNT and CDR2 YYREEE come from the germline V gene (reference sequence). Losses at the gene ends were 1 base for V and 1 base for J; bases not matched to a gene: 6. CDR3 in DNA: TGTGCCAGCAGCTTGCGCCGGCTAGCGGGGAACACCGGGGAGCTGTTTTTT. As protein: CASSLRRLAGNTGELFF.

CDR3 bases: TGTGCCAGCAGCCAAGAGGTCAGGGCGAGCTACACCTTC. This codes for CASSQEVRASYTF. This chain uses TRBV3-1 with TRBJ1-2, with D possibly matching TRBD1 (5 bases). CDR1 and CDR2 (germline): LGHDT, YNNKEL (reference sequence). V was shortened by 0 bases and J by 9 bases, with 11 bases between the two germline ends. CDR3 length: 13 amino acids.

There are a few counts of this clonotype. The CDR3 protein is CASSSRRLNYGYTF. As DNA, the CDR3 is TGTGCCAGCAGTTCCCGACGGCTTAACTATGGCTACACCTTC. V usage is TRBV2 and J usage is TRBJ1-2; D uncertain. Trimming left V 5 bases short and J 1 base short, with 11 bases between. CDR1 is SNHLY, CDR2 FYNNEI, per germline. This CDR3 region has 14 residues. The full variable domain, rest sourced from reference TRBV2 and TRBJ1-2, is EPEVTQTPSHQVTQMGQEVILRCVPISNHLYFYWYRQILGQKVEFLVSFYNNEISEKSEIFDDQFSVERPDGSNFTLKIRSTKLEDSAMYFCASSSRRLNYGYTFGSGTRLTVV.

This clonotype was counted between two and nine times. This sequence joins TRBV19 and TRBJ2-3; D may correspond to TRBD1 or TRBD2 (5 bases each). V shed 1 base and J shed 1 base, with 9 bases lying between them. Germline CDR1 LNHDA, CDR2 SQIVND (reference sequence). The CDR3 extends over 15 amino acids. For the CDR3, the DNA is TGTGCCAGTAGTATAGTCGGGACGGGCACAGATACGCAGTATTTT. This translates into CASSIVGTGTDTQYF.

This clonotype was recorded at least ten times. The chain joins TRBV5-1 to TRBJ2-3; weak D call: TRBD1 (6 bases). The V end was cut by 0 bases, the J end by 6 bases, with 11 bases between. Germline V gene lookup returns CDR1 SGHRS and CDR2 YFSETQ. This CDR3 spans 14 amino acids. CDR3 region: CASSLAAGDDTQYF. The CDR3 DNA reads TGCGCCAGCAGCTTGGCCGCAGGGGACGATACGCAGTATTTT.

This sequence joins TRBV3-1 and TRBJ2-1; 16 nucleotides line up with TRBD2. V shed 4 bases and J 7 bases; nucleotides not matched to a gene: 16. This CDR3 region has 20 residues. Germline CDR1 reads LGHDT; CDR2 reads YNNKEL (reference sequence). CDR3: CASSRGPGLAGGRMKNEQFF. CDR3 bases: TGTGCCAGCAGCCGCGGACCGGGACTAGCGGGGGGGCGCATGAAGAATGAGCAGTTCTTC.

This clonotype turned up a few times. This rearrangement joins TRBV7-9 to TRBJ1-2, with D perhaps matching TRBD1 (5 bases). CDR1 and CDR2 from the germline V gene are SEHNR and FQNEAQ (reference sequence). CDR3 length equals 12 residues. V gave up 6 bases and J gave up 12 bases, with 17 bases separating them. The CDR3 bases are TGTGCCAGCAGTACAACAATAGAGGGACACACCTTC. It translates to CASSTTIEGHTF.

The chain is built from TRBV5-1 and TRBJ1-2; TRBD1 aligns across 11 bases. The V segment lost 4 bases and the J segment 4 bases; nucleotides outside the gene matches: 9. The CDR3 is 16 residues long. Germline V gives CDR1 SGHRS, CDR2 YFSETQ. CDR3 sequence: CASSRTGQGAGYGYTF. As DNA, the CDR3 is TGCGCCAGCAGCCGCACAGGACAGGGGGCGGGCTATGGCTACACCTTC.

This chain uses TRBV6-2 or TRBV6-3 with TRBJ2-3; D is unresolved. CDR1 MNHEY and CDR2 SVGEGT come from the germline V gene. V was trimmed by 0 bases and J by 5 bases, leaving 3 bases between them. The length of the CDR3 is 12 residues. The CDR3 sequence: CASSYSEDTQYF. DNA of the CDR3: TGTGCCAGCAGTTACTCGGAAGATACGCAGTATTTT.

This clonotype was observed a few times. The J gene is TRBJ2-6, the V gene TRBV6-1; a possible D gene is TRBD2 (6 bases). The CDR3 has 15 residues. Trimming shortened V by 6 bases and J by 2 bases, and 11 bases separated the two germline ends. Germline V lookup: CDR1 MNHNS, CDR2 SASEGT. The DNA of the CDR3 is TGTGCCAGCAGGGCAGGCGGGGCTGGGGCCAACGTCCTGACTTTC. Translating it yields CASRAGGAGANVLTF.

The V and J genes are TRBV5-1 and TRBJ2-4; TRBD1 aligns across 9 bases. Germline loops: CDR1 SGHRS, CDR2 YFSETQ. The CDR3 has 14 residues. The trim removed 0 bases at V and 8 bases at J, leaving 3 bases unmatched. CDR3 DNA sequence: TGCGCCAGCAGCTTGGAGGGACAGGGATACATTCAGTACTTC. This encodes CASSLEGQGYIQYF.

The rearrangement joins TRBV5-1 to TRBJ1-1; TRBD1 is a possible D gene (5 bases). The CDR3 runs 15 residues. V was pared by 3 bases and J by 1 base, with 13 bases between. Germline assignment: CDR1 SGHRS and CDR2 YFSETQ. CDR3 nucleotide sequence: TGCGCCAGCAGCTGGGGGGGGACGGGGAACACTGAAGCTTTCTTT. It translates to CASSWGGTGNTEAFF.

The V call is TRBV4-1, the J call TRBJ1-3, with 8 bases lining up with TRBD1. CDR3 size: 16 residues. V shed 5 bases and J 7 bases; nucleotides not matched to a gene: 13. CDR1 MGHRA and CDR2 YSYEKL come from the germline V gene. The CDR3 reads CASSARLTGEENTIYF. DNA for the CDR3: TGCGCCAGCAGCGCACGGTTGACAGGGGAGGAGAACACCATATATTTT.

The table lists this clonotype with a few counts. The rearrangement joins TRBV7-2 to TRBJ1-2, with a weak D call TRBD1 (6 bases). The germline V gene has CDR1 SGHTA and CDR2 FQGNSA. Trimming stripped 5 bases from V and 5 bases from J, with 18 bases between. The CDR3 has 15 residues. CDR3 amino acids: CASSLAAGGGYGYTF. The DNA for the CDR3 is TGTGCCAGCAGCCTCGCGGCGGGGGGCGGGTATGGCTACACCTTC. Full variable domain (rest looked up from reference TRBV7-2 and TRBJ1-2): GAGVSQSPSNKVTEKGKDVELRCDPISGHTALYWYRQSLGQGLEFLIYFQGNSAPDKSGLPSDRFSAERTGGSVSTLTIQRTQQEDSAVYLCASSLAAGGGYGYTFGSGTRLTVV.

The rearrangement joins TRBV20-1 to TRBJ1-4; 10 bases match TRBD1. V trimming: 0 bases; J trimming: 5 bases; junction bases outside the gene matches: 0. Germline V gene data show CDR1 as DFQATT and CDR2 as SNEGSKA (reference sequence). This CDR3 has 14 amino acids. The CDR3 region has the DNA TGCAGTGCTAGAGAGGGACAGGGGAATGAAAAACTGTTTTTT. Translating gives CSAREGQGNEKLFF.

The V and J genes are TRBV6-1 and TRBJ1-5; D gene uncertain. Germline CDR1 is MNHNS and CDR2 is SASEGT. The length of the CDR3 is 15 residues. Between the trimmed V and J ends, which lost 3 bases and 0 bases, there was a span of 9 bases. The CDR3 region has the DNA TGTGCCAGCAGTGAGCGGAGTGCTAGCAATCAGCCCCAGCATTTT. Encoded protein: CASSERSASNQPQHF.

The J gene is TRBJ1-2, the V gene TRBV7-9, with 9 positions matching TRBD1. The CDR3 loop spans 15 amino acids. Germline-derived CDR1 and CDR2 are SEHNR and FQNEAQ (reference sequence). V trimming: 10 bases; J trimming: 5 bases; junction bases outside the gene matches: 14. CDR3 amino acids: CATSPRTGVLYGYTF. The DNA of the CDR3 is TGTGCCACCTCCCCCAGGACAGGGGTCTTATATGGCTACACCTTC.